A single sample gave rise to the 11 T cell receptor beta chains below, sequenced in a study of CD8+CD57+ T cells in acquired aplastic anemia. Profiles of TCR beta VDJ and CDR3 were generated from a genomic DNA template. MiXCR was run by TCRdb on the reads, yielding one entry per CDR3 protein. The table includes around 200,000 distinct CDR3 sequences, around 50% detected once. For sequencing, patients were chosen who had shown expansion of CD8+CD57+ cells by flow cytometry. Sequencing input: sorted CD4+, CD8+, or CD8+CD57+ T cells (not recorded which) from PBMCs. These receptors all stem from a human donor with aplastic anemia.

V is TRBV11-2 and J is TRBJ2-1, with 7 bases matching TRBD2. Trimming removed 5 bases from V and 9 bases from J; junction bases left unmatched: 1. The germline V gene encodes CDR1 SGHAT and CDR2 FQNNGV. The CDR3 spans 11 residues. DNA of the CDR3: TGTGCCAGCAGCGGGGGGGGTGAGCAGTTCTTC. Translating it yields CASSGGGEQFF.

This clonotype turned up a few times. The chain joins TRBV10-3 to TRBJ2-7, with D possibly being TRBD1 or TRBD2 (7 bases each). The germline V gene has CDR1 ENHRY and CDR2 SYGVKD. The CDR3 contains 14 residues. The V end lost 6 bases, the J end lost 5 bases, and 17 bases lay between the germline ends. The CDR3 region is CAIRAGGGSHEQYF. The CDR3 nucleotides read TGTGCCATCAGGGCAGGGGGGGGTTCCCACGAGCAGTACTTC.

Ten or more counts support this clonotype. V usage is TRBV9 and J usage is TRBJ1-3; D remains ambiguous. V lost 4 bases, J lost 3 bases, and 11 bases lay in between. CDR3 length: 14 amino acids. Germline V gene lookup returns CDR1 SGDLS and CDR2 YYNGEE. CDR3: CASSISQDGNTIYF. CDR3 in DNA: TGTGCCAGCAGCATAAGTCAGGATGGAAACACCATATATTTT.

This clonotype turned up a few times. V gene TRBV19 combines with J gene TRBJ2-3; D not resolved. This CDR3 contains 11 residues. Germline V gene data show CDR1 as LNHDA and CDR2 as SQIVND (reference sequence). V lost 1 base to trimming and J lost 8 bases, with 4 bases between them. CDR3 nucleotides: TGTGCCAGTAGTATAGGGATTACGCAGTATTTT. It is translated as CASSIGITQYF.

V usage is TRBV12-5 and J usage is TRBJ1-5; D call uncertain. The germline V gene encodes CDR1 LGHNT and CDR2 FRNRAP. The CDR3 sequence is 14 residues long. V was clipped by 6 bases and J by 2 bases, with 11 bases between them. The CDR3 bases are TGTGCTAGTGGATCTTCAGGTGGCAATCAGCCCCAGCATTTT. This gives the protein CASGSSGGNQPQHF.

The J gene is TRBJ2-2, the V gene TRBV28, with unresolved D. Germline CDR1 and CDR2: MDHEN and SYDVKM. Deletions cut 7 bases from V and 5 bases from J, with 8 bases between. CDR3 size: 12 residues. Here the CDR3 reads CASNMRTGELFF. In nucleotides, the CDR3 is TGTGCCAGCAACATGAGAACCGGGGAGCTGTTTTTT. The full variable domain, with the rest looked up from reference TRBV28 and TRBJ2-2, is DVKVTQSSRYLVKRTGEKVFLECVQDMDHENMFWYRQDPGLGLRLIYFSYDVKMKEKGDIPEGYSVSREKKERFSLILESASTNQTSMYLCASNMRTGELFFGEGSRLTVL.

The chain employs TRBV19 and TRBJ1-1; 10 bases map to TRBD1. V shed 9 bases, J shed 0 bases, and the junction held 10 bases outside the gene matches. The CDR3 length is 16 residues. Germline V CDR1 and CDR2: LNHDA, SQIVND (reference sequence). CDR3 DNA: TGTGCCAGCAGTTATGGGACAGGGGTCATGAACACTGAAGCTTTCTTT. Translated, it gives CASSYGTGVMNTEAFF. Supplemented by reference TRBV19 and TRBJ1-1, the full variable domain reads DGGITQSPKYLFRKEGQNVTLSCEQNLNHDAMYWYRQDPGQGLRLIYYSQIVNDFQKGDIAEGYSVSREKKESFPLTVTSAQKNPTAFYLCASSYGTGVMNTEAFFGQGTRLTVV.

This clonotype was counted many times. V and J are TRBV20-1 and TRBJ2-3, with 8 nucleotides matching TRBD1. The germline V gene has CDR1 DFQATT and CDR2 SNEGSKA (reference sequence). V lost 6 bases, J lost 3 bases, and 8 bases stayed unmatched. CDR3 length equals 14 residues. The CDR3 loop reads CSANSQGVTDTQYF. The DNA for the CDR3 is TGCAGTGCAAATTCACAGGGGGTAACAGATACGCAGTATTTT.

The V gene is TRBV20-1, the J gene TRBJ2-5, with 7 positions matching TRBD1. Trimming removed 3 bases from V and 4 bases from J; junction bases left unmatched: 5. The germline CDR1 and CDR2 sequences are DFQATT and SNEGSKA (reference sequence). The CDR3 runs to 13 residues. The CDR3 sequence is CSASPTGVETQYF. CDR3 nucleotide sequence: TGCAGTGCTAGTCCCACAGGGGTAGAGACCCAGTACTTC.

The rearrangement links TRBV18 to TRBJ1-1, with D unclear. Germline-derived CDR1 and CDR2 are KGHSH and LQKENI. Trimming removed 8 bases at V and 0 bases at J, with 10 bases between. CDR3 length equals 13 residues. As DNA, the CDR3 is TGTGCCAGCGGCGAGTCCATGAACACTGAAGCTTTCTTT. It encodes CASGESMNTEAFF.

At least ten counts were recorded for this clonotype. The chain combines TRBV6-1 with TRBJ1-3; D is ambiguous. Per the germline V gene, CDR1 is MNHNS and CDR2 is SASEGT. V gave up 7 bases and J gave up 0 bases, with 10 bases separating them. The CDR3 contains 14 residues. The CDR3 region has the DNA TGTGCCAGCATCCGAGCGGACTCTGGAAACACCATATATTTT. As protein: CASIRADSGNTIYF.